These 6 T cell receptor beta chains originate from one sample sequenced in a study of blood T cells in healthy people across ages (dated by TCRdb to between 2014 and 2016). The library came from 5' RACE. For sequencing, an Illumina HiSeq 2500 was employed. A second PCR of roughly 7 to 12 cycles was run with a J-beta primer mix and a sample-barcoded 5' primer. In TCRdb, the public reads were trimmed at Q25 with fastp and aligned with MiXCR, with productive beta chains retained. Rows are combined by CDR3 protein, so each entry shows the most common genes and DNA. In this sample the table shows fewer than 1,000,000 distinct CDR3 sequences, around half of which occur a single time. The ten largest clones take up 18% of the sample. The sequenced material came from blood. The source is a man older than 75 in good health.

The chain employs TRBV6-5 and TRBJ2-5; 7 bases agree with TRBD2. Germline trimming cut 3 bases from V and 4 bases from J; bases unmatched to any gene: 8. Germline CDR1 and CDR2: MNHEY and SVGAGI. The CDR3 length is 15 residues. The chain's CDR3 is CASSYIAGQGETQYF. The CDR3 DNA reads TGTGCCAGCAGTTATATAGCGGGTCAGGGAGAGACCCAGTACTTC.

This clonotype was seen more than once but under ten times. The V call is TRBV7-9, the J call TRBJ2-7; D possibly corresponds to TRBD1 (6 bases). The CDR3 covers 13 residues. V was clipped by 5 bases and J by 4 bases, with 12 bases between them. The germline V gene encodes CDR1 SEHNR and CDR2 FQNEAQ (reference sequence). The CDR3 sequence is CASSPRTEYEQYF. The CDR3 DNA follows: TGTGCCAGCAGCCCTCGGACAGAGTACGAGCAGTACTTC.

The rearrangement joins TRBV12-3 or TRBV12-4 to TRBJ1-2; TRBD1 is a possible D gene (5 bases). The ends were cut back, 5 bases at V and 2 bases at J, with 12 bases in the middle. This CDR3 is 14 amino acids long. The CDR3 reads CASSVGQQNYGYTF. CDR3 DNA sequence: TGTGCCAGCAGTGTGGGGCAGCAAAACTATGGCTACACCTTC.

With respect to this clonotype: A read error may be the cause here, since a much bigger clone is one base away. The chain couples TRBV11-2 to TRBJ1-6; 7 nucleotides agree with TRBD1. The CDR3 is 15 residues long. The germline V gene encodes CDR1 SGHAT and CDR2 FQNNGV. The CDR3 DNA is TGTGCCAGCAGCGTCATGGGCAGGGGGGGTTCACTCCTCCACTTT. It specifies CASSVMGRGGSLLHF.

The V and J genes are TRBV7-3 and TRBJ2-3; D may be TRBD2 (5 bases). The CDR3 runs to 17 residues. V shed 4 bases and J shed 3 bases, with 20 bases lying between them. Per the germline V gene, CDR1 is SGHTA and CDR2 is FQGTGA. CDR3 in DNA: TGTGCCAGCAGCTCCTTCCCCCGCGGGCGTACTACAGATACGCAGTATTTT. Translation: CASSSFPRGRTTDTQYF.

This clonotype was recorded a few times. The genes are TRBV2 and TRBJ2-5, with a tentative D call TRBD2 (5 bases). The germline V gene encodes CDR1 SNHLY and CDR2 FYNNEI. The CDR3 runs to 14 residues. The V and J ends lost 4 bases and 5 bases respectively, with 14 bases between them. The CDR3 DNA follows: TGTGCCAGCAGTGTGTCGGGATCCGTGGAGACCCAGTACTTC. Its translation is CASSVSGSVETQYF.